The 26 T cell receptor beta chains given below trace back to one sample, sequenced in a study of vaccination and CD4 T cells after COVID-19. Sample treatment: approximately nine-day PBMC culture with coronavirus spike peptide pools or control peptides (ViraFEST assay). These receptors have no identified antigens. With the Oncomine TCR Beta short-read assay, DNA from cultured CD4+ T cells was sequenced. TCRdb called the PCR reads again in MiXCR, with one record for every CDR3 protein. This table holds some 15,000 distinct CDR3 sequences, under 65% found once. Sequenced input: CD4+ T cells from blood, cultured in vitro. These receptors were obtained from a human donor who had recovered from COVID-19.

The genes are TRBV12-3 or TRBV12-4 and TRBJ2-1; the match to TRBD2 covers 9 bases. Germline trimming cut 5 bases from V and 14 bases from J; bases unmatched to any gene: 10. This CDR3 is built from 13 residues. CDR3 in amino acids: CASSPVRGTSKFF. CDR3 nucleotide sequence: TGTGCCAGCAGTCCCGTAAGAGGGACTAGCAAGTTCTTC.

The chain has TRBV6-1 and TRBJ1-1, with unresolved D. This CDR3 is built from 15 residues. V was trimmed by 3 bases and J by 8 bases, leaving 19 bases between them. The germline CDR1 and CDR2 sequences are MNHNS and SASEGT. The CDR3 nucleotides read TGTGCCAGCAGTGACCGAGCGACTGGTTCGGCGGAAGCTTTCTTT. Residues: CASSDRATGSAEAFF.

This clonotype has just a few counts. The chain uses TRBV6-5 and TRBJ1-4; 7 bases are shared with TRBD1. Germline values: CDR1 MNHEY, CDR2 SVGAGI. The CDR3 contains 13 residues. V dropped 2 bases and J dropped 10; count of bases not matched to a gene: 4. As DNA, the CDR3 is TGTGCCAGCAGTTACGACAGGGTAACAAAACTGTTTTTT. Protein: CASSYDRVTKLFF.

A word on this clonotype: A read error may produce the germline difference seen at one junction end. The chain employs TRBV24-1 and TRBJ1-6, with 8 bases that match TRBD1. CDR3 size: 16 residues. Germline values: CDR1 KGHDR, CDR2 SFDVKD. Here the CDR3 reads CATSAPHRTGNSPLHF. The CDR3 DNA follows: TGTGCCACCAGTGCCCCGCACCGGACAGGGAATTCACCCCTCCATTTT.

A few counts support this clonotype. This rearrangement joins TRBV14 to TRBJ2-1; perhaps TRBD1 as D (5 bases). The CDR3 is made up of 13 amino acids. V gave up 4 bases and J gave up 4 bases, with 8 bases separating them. Germline CDR1 is SGHDN and CDR2 is FVKESK. CDR3 region: CASSPAGYNEQFF. The DNA of the CDR3 is TGTGCCAGCAGCCCTGCAGGGTACAATGAGCAGTTCTTC.

The chain joins TRBV6-1 to TRBJ1-1; 8 bases are a match to TRBD1. J lost 2 bases, V lost 6 bases, and 5 bases had no gene match. Germline-derived CDR1 and CDR2 are MNHNS and SASEGT. This CDR3 is built from 14 residues. The DNA for the CDR3 is TGTGCCAGCAGATATGGACAGGGCAACACTGAAGCTTTCTTT. Translated: CASRYGQGNTEAFF.

The rearrangement joins TRBV20-1 to TRBJ1-2; D not certain. The germline V gene has CDR1 DFQATT and CDR2 SNEGSKA (reference sequence). Trimming left V 6 bases short and J 3 bases short, with 14 bases between. The CDR3 contains 13 residues. The CDR3 bases are TGCAGTGCACCCGAGGATCGTCACTATGGCTACACCTTC. Translated: CSAPEDRHYGYTF.

In this sample, this clonotype turned up once. This chain connects TRBV6-2 or TRBV6-3 to TRBJ1-1; possible D gene TRBD1, 5 bases. Germline CDR1 and CDR2: MNHEY and SVGEGT. The CDR3 has 13 residues. The germline V and J ends were trimmed by 1 base and 6 bases, with 9 bases remaining between them. CDR3 nucleotide sequence: TGTGCCAGCAGTTACTTTCCAGGGTCTGAAGCTTTCTTT. This translates into CASSYFPGSEAFF.

There are a few counts of this clonotype. The gene calls are TRBV27 and TRBJ1-1; 8 bases match TRBD1. This CDR3 has 15 residues. The V segment lost 6 bases and the J segment 0 bases; nucleotides outside the gene matches: 6. CDR1 MNHEY and CDR2 SMNVEV come from the germline V gene (reference sequence). CDR3 amino acids: CASRDRVVLNTEAFF. For the CDR3, the DNA is TGTGCCAGCAGGGACAGGGTGGTGTTGAACACTGAAGCTTTCTTT.

This clonotype was counted between two and nine times. The CDR3 loop is CASSFSQNTEAFF. As DNA, the CDR3 is TGCGCCAGCAGCTTTTCACAGAACACTGAAGCTTTCTTT. The chain joins TRBV5-1 to TRBJ1-1; no firm D call. V gave up 2 bases and J gave up 1 base, with 6 bases separating them. The germline V gene encodes CDR1 SGHRS and CDR2 YFSETQ. This CDR3 contains 13 residues. Full variable domain (missing parts from reference TRBV5-1 and TRBJ1-1): KAGVTQTPRYLIKTRGQQVTLSCSPISGHRSVSWYQQTPGQGLQFLFEYFSETQRNKGNFPGRFSGRQFSNSRSEMNVSTLELGDSALYLCASSFSQNTEAFFGQGTRLTVV.

With respect to this clonotype: The DNA is left out, because the CDR3 cannot be placed on it with certainty; the CDR3 is given as TCRdb lists it. This chain joins TRBV2 and TRBJ2-2; TRBD1 was called by the table and not checked on the DNA. The CDR3 is 13 amino acids in total, end residues counted. Germline loops: CDR1 SNHLY, CDR2 FYNNEI. CDR3 sequence reads: CAISGPDTGELFF.

The J gene is TRBJ2-1, the V gene TRBV29-1, with TRBD2 matching 8 bases. After removal of 7 bases from V and 5 bases from J, the junction contained 16 bases not matched to a gene. The CDR3 totals 16 residues. Looked up from germline, CDR1 is SQVTM and CDR2 is ANQGSEA. The CDR3 region is CSAGEPAAGVHNEQFF. CDR3 sequence (DNA): TGCAGCGCGGGGGAGCCTGCAGCGGGAGTCCACAATGAGCAGTTCTTC.

The rearrangement links TRBV12-3 or TRBV12-4 to TRBJ1-2; D is possibly TRBD1 (5 bases). CDR3 length: 15 amino acids. V gave up 3 bases and J gave up 7 bases, with 18 bases separating them. CDR3 DNA: TGTGCCAGCAGTTTGGGGGGAGCTATCGGTACTGGCTACACCTTC. It encodes CASSLGGAIGTGYTF.

The chain has TRBV28 and TRBJ2-1; 9 positions match TRBD1. The germline V gene encodes CDR1 MDHEN and CDR2 SYDVKM. V dropped 4 bases and J dropped 0; count of bases not matched to a gene: 7. The CDR3 runs to 17 residues. The CDR3 reads CASSSPGQGSSYNEQFF. As DNA, the CDR3 is TGTGCCAGCAGTTCCCCGGGACAGGGAAGCTCCTACAATGAGCAGTTCTTC. Drawing the rest from reference TRBV28 and TRBJ2-1, the complete variable domain is DVKVTQSSRYLVKRTGEKVFLECVQDMDHENMFWYRQDPGLGLRLIYFSYDVKMKEKGDIPEGYSVSREKKERFSLILESASTNQTSMYLCASSSPGQGSSYNEQFFGPGTRLTVL.

The chain uses TRBV25-1 and TRBJ1-2, with a tentative D call TRBD1 (6 bases). V shed 7 bases and J shed 8 bases, with 20 bases lying between them. The CDR3 has 14 amino acids. The germline gives CDR1 MGHDK, CDR2 SYGVNS. The CDR3 bases are TGTGCCAGCACTCCGACAGGCCCTTTCGCCGGCTACACCTTC. Translation gives CASTPTGPFAGYTF.

The V call is TRBV12-3 or TRBV12-4, the J call TRBJ2-5, with TRBD2 as a possible D gene (6 bases). The CDR3 contains 15 residues. Trimming took 4 bases from V and 2 from J, leaving 14 bases between them. The CDR3 sequence is CASSSPTAGQETQYF. The CDR3 DNA is TGTGCCAGCAGTTCCCCCACAGCGGGTCAAGAGACCCAGTACTTC.

This clonotype has just a few counts. The V call is TRBV6-5, the J call TRBJ2-1; possible D gene TRBD2, 6 bases. The CDR3 consists of 16 residues. CDR1 and CDR2 from the germline V gene are MNHEY and SVGAGI. V shed 0 bases and J shed 2 bases, with 11 bases lying between them. DNA for the CDR3: TGTGCCAGCAGTTACTCCTACCGCGGGACCTACAATGAGCAGTTCTTC. It is translated as CASSYSYRGTYNEQFF.

This clonotype has just a few counts. The chain couples TRBV6-2 or TRBV6-3 to TRBJ1-1; no clear D. The germline V and J ends were trimmed by 6 bases and 0 bases, with 8 bases remaining between them. The CDR3 has 13 amino acids. Per the germline V gene, CDR1 is MNHEY and CDR2 is SVGEGT. The CDR3 bases are TGTGCCAGCAGCATACACGTGAACACTGAAGCTTTCTTT. Residues: CASSIHVNTEAFF.

This clonotype occurred a few times. J is TRBJ1-5 and V is TRBV7-2; D call uncertain. CDR3 size: 17 residues. Germline V gene lookup returns CDR1 SGHTA and CDR2 FQGNSA. V gave up 5 bases and J gave up 0 bases, with 17 bases separating them. The CDR3 DNA is TGTGCCAGCAGCCCCGTAGGAGGACCCTATAGCAATCAGCCCCAGCATTTT. It specifies CASSPVGGPYSNQPQHF.

This clonotype has a handful of counts. The chain is built from TRBV20-1 and TRBJ2-2; TRBD1 matches at 10 bases. J gave up 5 bases and V 4 bases, and 4 bases lay outside the gene matches. Germline CDR1 reads DFQATT; CDR2 reads SNEGSKA (reference sequence). The length of the CDR3 is 14 residues. Here the CDR3 reads CSAKTGGGTGELFF. In DNA form, the CDR3 reads TGCAGTGCTAAGACAGGGGGCGGAACCGGGGAGCTGTTTTTT.

The chain carries TRBV19 and TRBJ1-2; 8 positions match TRBD1. Germline-derived CDR1 and CDR2 are LNHDA and SQIVND (reference sequence). The CDR3 is 14 residues long. V shed 1 base, J shed 7 bases, and the junction held 5 bases outside the gene matches. CDR3 sequence: CASSIGVGQGGYTF. The CDR3 coding sequence is TGTGCCAGTAGTATAGGTGTCGGACAGGGTGGCTACACCTTC.

This chain joins TRBV6-1 and TRBJ1-6; 11 nucleotides align to TRBD1. The CDR3 covers 16 residues. From germline, CDR1 is MNHNS and CDR2 SASEGT. V gave up 8 bases and J gave up 9 bases; unmatched junction bases: 12. In DNA, the CDR3 is TGTGCCAGCGTAACCCGGGACAGGGGGTTCGGTTCACCCCTCCACTTT. As protein: CASVTRDRGFGSPLHF.

The chain is built from TRBV5-1 and TRBJ2-3, with a weak D call TRBD2 (6 bases). The V gene lost 0 bases and the J gene lost 2 bases, with 7 bases spanning the gap. Germline V gene sequence: CDR1 SGHRS, CDR2 YFSETQ. This CDR3 spans 14 amino acids. This chain's CDR3 is CASSLGTNTDTQYF. The DNA for the CDR3 is TGCGCCAGCAGCTTGGGGACTAACACAGATACGCAGTATTTT.

V usage is TRBV20-1 and J usage is TRBJ2-1, with D uncertain. V was trimmed by 5 bases and J by 5 bases, leaving 13 bases between them. Germline V gene sequence: CDR1 DFQATT, CDR2 SNEGSKA (reference sequence). This CDR3 region has 13 residues. This CDR3 reads CSAPRPGDNEQFF. CDR3 in DNA: TGCAGTGCTCCTAGGCCAGGTGACAATGAGCAGTTCTTC.

The gene calls are TRBV27 and TRBJ1-5; 10 bases match TRBD1. V lost 4 bases and J lost 4; bases outside the gene matches: 1. This CDR3 region has 14 residues. Germline V lookup: CDR1 MNHEY, CDR2 SMNVEV (reference sequence). This CDR3 is CASSSGQGNQPQHF. Here the CDR3 DNA reads TGTGCCAGCAGTTCGGGACAGGGGAATCAGCCCCAGCATTTT.

This clonotype appeared a few times. V gene TRBV7-8 combines with J gene TRBJ1-2; possibly TRBD1 for D (6 bases). The germline V and J ends were trimmed by 8 bases and 4 bases, with 20 bases remaining between them. Germline CDR1 reads SGHVS; CDR2 reads FQNEAQ. The CDR3 extends over 15 amino acids. CDR3 amino acids: CASLNGPRGVYGYTF. CDR3 in DNA: TGTGCCAGCCTCAATGGGCCCAGGGGCGTCTATGGCTACACCTTC.